This T cell receptor (beta chain) was captured by sequencing in a study of response to subunit inactivated influenza vaccine. Study conclusions and caveats: Researchers suggested that each seasonal influenza vaccination recruits few new T cells.

Each CDR3 protein is one row after TCRdb ran MiXCR on the RT-PCR reads. The repertoire holds some 520,000 distinct CDR3 sequences, with approximately 17% as singletons. Deletions cut 1 base from V and 8 bases from J, with 15 bases between. This CDR3 contains 14 residues. Germline V gene sequence: CDR1 SQVTM, CDR2 ANQGSEA. With respect to this clonotype: The antigen is unknown.

The sample here was CD4+ T cells sorted from PBMCs, taken around 25 months after vaccination. The clonotype comes from a man between 45 and 75 years old who received an inactivated influenza vaccine. The chain joins TRBV29-1 to TRBJ2-1; D perhaps matches TRBD1 (5 bases). Here the CDR3 reads CSVEGRVFRDEQFF. The CDR3 region has the DNA TGCAGCGTTGAAGGCCGCGTCTTCAGGGATGAGCAGTTCTTC.